The clone carrying this TCR beta chain was picked up one time. These data belong to a study of blood T cell repertoires in COVID-19. CDR3 length: 13 amino acids. V was cut by 5 bases and J by 9 bases, with 16 bases left in between. Germline V lookup: CDR1 LNHDA, CDR2 SQIVND (reference sequence). Using immunoSEQ multiplex PCR, the repertoire was profiled, and TCRdb retains in-frame clones only, with some absent. The profile covers roughly 330,000 clones, with roughly 90% appearing a single time and roughly 6.7% taken by the ten largest. This clonotype was sampled from a man aged 18 to 35 who had recovered from COVID-19. Sequencing was carried out using peripheral blood. The rearrangement uses TRBV19 and TRBJ1-1; no clear D. This chain's CDR3 is CASSLPGSTKAFF. The CDR3 DNA reads TGTGCCAGTAGTTTACCCGGGTCAACGAAAGCTTTCTTT.